The 9 T cell receptor beta chains listed next were all sequenced from one sample in a study of T cell repertoires in cytomegalovirus infection. MiXCR, applied by TCRdb to the reads, yields one record per CDR3 protein. The data hold a few hundred thousand distinct CDR3 sequences, with roughly 13% observed a single time. Material: PBMCs. The receptors stem from a human donor in good health (CMV status not recorded). Some clones in this sample may be carry-over from other donors' samples.

V is TRBV6-1 and J is TRBJ1-5, with TRBD1 matching 8 bases. Germline lookup yields CDR1 MNHNS and CDR2 SASEGT. Trimming removed 8 bases from V and 6 bases from J; junction bases left unmatched: 9. CDR3 length equals 14 residues. CDR3 coding DNA: TGTGCCAGCGGGGGTAACAGGGGGGGTCAGCCCCAGCATTTT. Its translation is CASGGNRGGQPQHF.

This clonotype was seen ten or more times. The chain combines TRBV7-2 with TRBJ2-5, with 8 bases fitting TRBD1. Germline CDR1 is SGHTA and CDR2 is FQGNSA. Germline trimming cut 5 bases from V and 7 bases from J; bases unmatched to any gene: 9. This CDR3 has 14 amino acids. DNA for the CDR3: TGTGCCAGCAGCCGAGGGACAGGCACAGGGACCCAGTACTTC. It translates to CASSRGTGTGTQYF.

The chain has TRBV5-6 and TRBJ1-1; D unresolved. The CDR3 contains 16 residues. The V gene's germline CDR1 is SGHDT and CDR2 YYEEEE. The V and J ends lost 1 base and 0 bases respectively, with 13 bases between them. CDR3 coding DNA: TGTGCCAGCAGCTTGTGGTTTAGGCCTTTGAACACTGAAGCTTTCTTT. It is translated as CASSLWFRPLNTEAFF.

The V gene is TRBV28, the J gene TRBJ2-7; the D gene is possibly TRBD1 (5 bases). The germline CDR1 and CDR2 sequences are MDHEN and SYDVKM. Trimming shortened V by 6 bases and J by 7 bases, and 19 bases separated the two germline ends. The CDR3 covers 14 residues. The CDR3 DNA reads TGTGCCAGCAGATCCGGACAAGGAGCTAGGGAGCAGTACTTC. Its translation is CASRSGQGAREQYF.

This clonotype was observed many times. The CDR3 nucleotides are TGTGCCAGCAGCGGACCGGGGGTAGGCCGCGAGCAGTACTTC. It specifies CASSGPGVGREQYF. The genes are TRBV7-2 and TRBJ2-7, with TRBD2 as a possible D gene (6 bases). The CDR3 spans 14 residues. The germline CDR1 and CDR2 sequences are SGHTA and FQGNSA. Deletions cut 5 bases from V and 6 bases from J, with 17 bases between.

This clonotype has at least ten counts. The chain has TRBV7-3 and TRBJ2-1, with TRBD1 as a possible D gene (5 bases). Germline lookup yields CDR1 SGHTA and CDR2 FQGTGA. The CDR3 covers 15 residues. V lost 2 bases and J 7 bases, leaving 15 bases between the germline ends. CDR3 amino acids: CASSLGRVRLNEQFF. CDR3 nucleotide sequence: TGTGCCAGCAGCTTAGGCAGGGTCCGCCTTAATGAGCAGTTCTTC.

This clonotype was seen repeatedly, ten times or more. V usage is TRBV7-8 and J usage is TRBJ2-1, with D possibly TRBD2 on 5 matching bases. The CDR3 runs 12 residues. Germline V gene sequence: CDR1 SGHVS, CDR2 FQNEAQ. V was pared by 3 bases and J by 8 bases, with 8 bases between. CDR3 amino acids: CASSLDSHEQFF. CDR3 DNA: TGTGCCAGCAGCTTGGACTCCCATGAGCAGTTCTTC.

The sample holds many counts of this clonotype. This chain links TRBV6-5 with TRBJ2-2; D is undetermined. This CDR3 contains 18 residues. Germline CDR1 and CDR2: MNHEY and SVGAGI. V was trimmed by 4 bases and J by 1 base, leaving 19 bases between them. The CDR3 loop is CASSSTWTDAMNTGELFF. The CDR3 nucleotides are TGTGCCAGCAGTTCCACCTGGACGGATGCAATGAACACCGGGGAGCTGTTTTTT.

This clonotype was picked up many times. This chain uses TRBV7-2 with TRBJ2-7; D is uncertain. The ends were cut back, 5 bases at V and 3 bases at J, with 14 bases in the middle. This CDR3 has 14 amino acids. The germline gives CDR1 SGHTA, CDR2 FQGNSA. The CDR3 DNA follows: TGTGCCAGCAGCCCCACCCACAATCACTACGAGCAGTACGTC. Encoded protein: CASSPTHNHYEQYV.